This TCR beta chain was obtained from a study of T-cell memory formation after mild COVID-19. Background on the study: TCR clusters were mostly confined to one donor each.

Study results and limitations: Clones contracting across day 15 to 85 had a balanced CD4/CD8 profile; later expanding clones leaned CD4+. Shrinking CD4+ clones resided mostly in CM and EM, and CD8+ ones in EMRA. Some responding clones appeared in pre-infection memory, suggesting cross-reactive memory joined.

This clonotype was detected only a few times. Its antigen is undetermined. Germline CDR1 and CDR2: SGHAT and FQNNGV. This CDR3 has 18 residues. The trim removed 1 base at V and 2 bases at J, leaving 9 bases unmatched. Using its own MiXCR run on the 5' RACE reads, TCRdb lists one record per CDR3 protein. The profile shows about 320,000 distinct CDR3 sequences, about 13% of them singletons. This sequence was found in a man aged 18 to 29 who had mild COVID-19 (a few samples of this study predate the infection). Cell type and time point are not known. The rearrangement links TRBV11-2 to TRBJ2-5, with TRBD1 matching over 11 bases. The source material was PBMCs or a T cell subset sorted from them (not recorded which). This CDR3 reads CASSLGGRTGGEQETQYF. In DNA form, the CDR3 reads TGTGCCAGCAGCTTAGGGGGTCGGACAGGGGGCGAACAAGAGACCCAGTACTTC.